The next 12 T cell receptor beta chains were all read from a single sample in a study of T cell changes during pregnancy in multiple sclerosis (dated by TCRdb to between 2018 and 2021). The library was prepared using the immunoSEQ multiplex PCR assay. The immuneACCESS repertoire file appears here via TCRdb, limited to in-frame rearrangements. These files lack a portion of the clones; in checked studies, under half of the deficit traces to unresolved V genes, and the cause of the others is not known. For this sample there are tens of thousands of clones; about nine tenths appear just once. In total, the top ten clones hold 3% to 3.5% of the sample. Sequencing used peripheral blood, obtained before pregnancy. The source of these receptors is a female donor with multiple sclerosis, enrolled in a pregnancy study.

V gene TRBV15 combines with J gene TRBJ2-2, with D perhaps matching TRBD1 (6 bases). Trimming took off 5 bases at V and 6 bases at J, with 13 bases between the two ends. CDR1 is LNHNV, CDR2 YYDKDF, per germline (reference sequence). The CDR3 runs to 14 residues. The CDR3 loop reads CATSEHRAPGELFF. The CDR3 nucleotides read TGTGCCACCAGCGAACACAGGGCCCCCGGGGAGCTGTTTTTT.

The gene calls are TRBV18 and TRBJ2-7; 7 bases agree with TRBD1. The germline V gene encodes CDR1 KGHSH and CDR2 LQKENI. This CDR3 has 14 residues. Losses at the gene ends were 7 bases for V and 0 bases for J; bases not matched to a gene: 6. CDR3 in DNA: TGTGCCAGCTGGGCCGGACAGGCCTCCTACGAGCAGTACTTC. Translated, it gives CASWAGQASYEQYF.

This clone occurred once. Here the CDR3 reads CASSLSLVGERLAGLTYF. Written as DNA, the CDR3 is TGTGCCAGCAGCCTTTCCCTTGTCGGGGAACGACTAGCGGGGTTAACGTACTTC. The V call is TRBV28, the J call TRBJ2-7; the match to TRBD2 covers 11 bases. J lost 12 bases, V lost 6 bases, and 25 bases had no gene match. CDR1 and CDR2 from the germline V gene are MDHEN and SYDVKM. The CDR3 covers 18 residues.

The rearrangement uses TRBV6-6 and TRBJ1-4; the D gene is possibly TRBD1 (6 bases). Trimming stripped 2 bases from V and 4 bases from J, with 11 bases between. The CDR3 loop spans 15 amino acids. CDR1 is MNHNY, CDR2 SVGAGI, per germline (reference sequence). CDR3 DNA sequence: TGTGCCAGCAGTTACAATACAGGGAGTAATGAAAAACTGTTTTTT. It codes for CASSYNTGSNEKLFF.

This rearrangement joins TRBV18 to TRBJ1-1; D is perhaps TRBD1 (5 bases). The CDR3 is made up of 16 amino acids. Germline CDR1 reads KGHSH; CDR2 reads LQKENI. V lost 2 bases and J 5 bases, leaving 18 bases between the germline ends. For the CDR3, the DNA is TGTGCCAGCTCACCAAATAGTGCTGGACATGGGACTGAAGCTTTCTTT. This translates into CASSPNSAGHGTEAFF.

This CDR3 reads CASSPRETQFF. The CDR3 DNA reads TGTGCCAGCAGCCCTCGGGAGACCCAGTTCTTC. The chain combines TRBV6-1 with TRBJ2-1; a possible D gene is TRBD2 (6 bases). The CDR3 has 11 amino acids. Germline V lookup: CDR1 MNHNS, CDR2 SASEGT. Deletions cut 6 bases from V and 13 bases from J, with 13 bases between.

The chain couples TRBV4-3 to TRBJ2-1; TRBD2 might be the D (7 bases). The germline gives CDR1 LGHNA, CDR2 YSLEER. The CDR3 has 17 residues. The V gene lost 0 bases and the J gene lost 2 bases, with 14 bases spanning the gap. The CDR3 spells CASSQEWGGGTYNEQFF. CDR3 nucleotides: TGCGCCAGCAGCCAAGAGTGGGGAGGGGGTACCTACAATGAGCAGTTCTTC.

This clone appeared once. This chain connects TRBV27 to TRBJ1-2, with 8 bases matching TRBD1. This CDR3 is 17 amino acids long. Germline-derived CDR1 and CDR2 are MNHEY and SMNVEV (reference sequence). With V trimmed by 5 bases and J by 4 bases, 15 bases remained unmatched. The DNA for the CDR3 is TGTGCCAGCAGTCCAGGGGGCTTCGGTCGCCCTTTCTATGGCTACACCTTC. Residues: CASSPGGFGRPFYGYTF.

This clone occurred once. V gene TRBV5-5 combines with J gene TRBJ2-2; TRBD1 matches 10 bases. The ends lost 3 bases at V and 5 bases at J; junction bases unmatched: 4. This CDR3 contains 15 residues. Per germline, CDR1 SGHKS and CDR2 YYEKEE (reference sequence). DNA for the CDR3: TGTGCCAGCAGCTGGACAGGGGGAGGTACCGGGGAGCTGTTTTTT. Protein: CASSWTGGGTGELFF.

The chain uses TRBV6-1 and TRBJ2-7; D possibly corresponds to TRBD2 (5 bases). Trimming shortened V by 6 bases and J by 6 bases, and 21 bases separated the two germline ends. This CDR3 comprises 15 residues. CDR1 is MNHNS, CDR2 SASEGT, per germline. As DNA, the CDR3 is TGTGCCAGCAGCTCCATGACCGGGATTTATAGCGAGCAGTACTTC. This encodes CASSSMTGIYSEQYF.

V gene TRBV27 combines with J gene TRBJ1-2, with D hard to call. V dropped 6 bases and J dropped 5 bases, with 16 bases sitting between them. In germline, CDR1 is MNHEY, CDR2 SMNVEV (reference sequence). The CDR3 consists of 14 residues. This CDR3 is CASSLVGAGYGYTF. The CDR3 bases are TGTGCCAGCAGCCTCGTGGGCGCGGGGTATGGCTACACCTTC.

The V call is TRBV20-1, the J call TRBJ2-7; no firm D call. Germline CDR1 reads DFQATT; CDR2 reads SNEGSKA (reference sequence). This CDR3 region has 11 residues. V was shortened by 0 bases and J by 3 bases, with 3 bases between the two germline ends. Here the CDR3 DNA reads TGCAGTGCTAGAGACGGCTACGAGCAGTACTTC. Encoded protein: CSARDGYEQYF.